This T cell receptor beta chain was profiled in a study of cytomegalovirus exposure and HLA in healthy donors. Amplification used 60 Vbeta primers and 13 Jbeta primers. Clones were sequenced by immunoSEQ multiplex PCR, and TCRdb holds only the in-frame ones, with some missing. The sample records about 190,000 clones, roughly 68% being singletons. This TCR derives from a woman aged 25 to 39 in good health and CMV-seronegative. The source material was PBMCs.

Written as DNA, the CDR3 is TGTGCCAGCAGCCCCTGGGGGACAGCGCACGGGTATGAGCAGTTCTTC. It is translated as CASSPWGTAHGYEQFF. V is TRBV7-2 and J is TRBJ2-1, with 7 bases matching TRBD1. The CDR3 spans 16 residues. J gave up 8 bases and V 5 bases, and 15 bases lay outside the gene matches. The germline gives CDR1 SGHTA, CDR2 FQGNSA.